The 30 T cell receptor beta chains reported below all come from one sample, sequenced in a study of OX40 agonist ivuxolimab in advanced cancers. Method: immunoSEQ multiplex PCR; TCRdb's copy keeps in-frame clones and lacks some. This table holds approximately 80,000 clones, about 91% found once. Sequencing used CD4+ or CD8+ T cells sorted from blood, obtained in a trial of the OX40 agonist ivuxolimab. Source of these receptors: an adult with an advanced solid tumor such as melanoma, head and neck, liver or kidney cancer.

Turning to this clone: Other DNA sequences in this sample translate to the same CDR3. The chain combines TRBV10-3 with TRBJ2-5; D possibly matches TRBD1 or TRBD2 (5 bases each). The germline V gene encodes CDR1 ENHRY and CDR2 SYGVKD. V gave up 4 bases and J gave up 5 bases, with 5 bases separating them. The CDR3 is 11 residues long. CDR3 coding DNA: TGTGCCATCAGTGGGGGGGAGACCCAGTACTTC. It codes for CAISGGETQYF.

This clone was detected only a few times. CDR3 loop: CSESNTEAFF. In nucleotides, the CDR3 is TGCAGCGAATCCAACACTGAAGCTTTCTTT. V usage is TRBV29-1 and J usage is TRBJ1-1, with no clear D. The germline V gene has CDR1 SQVTM and CDR2 ANQGSEA. The CDR3 loop spans 10 amino acids. V gave up 7 bases and J gave up 2 bases, with 5 bases separating them.

The J gene is TRBJ1-2, the V gene TRBV28; no firm D call. With 4 bases removed from V and 7 bases from J, the gap between germline ends came to 22 bases. Germline CDR1 MDHEN, CDR2 SYDVKM. There are 16 residues in the CDR3. For the CDR3, the DNA is TGTGCCAGCAGTTCAAACCCATCATCGGGGTATCTTGGCTACACCTTC. It is translated as CASSSNPSSGYLGYTF.

The chain uses TRBV18 and TRBJ2-6; 8 bases are shared with TRBD2. Trimming cost V 3 bases and J 2 bases; bases outside gene matches: 12. Germline V gene sequence: CDR1 KGHSH, CDR2 LQKENI. The CDR3 extends over 19 amino acids. CDR3: CASSPLRAGENTGANVLTF. The CDR3 coding sequence is TGTGCCAGCTCACCCTTGCGAGCGGGAGAGAATACTGGGGCCAACGTCCTGACTTTC.

This rearrangement joins TRBV30 to TRBJ2-7; the D is unclear. With 5 bases removed from V and 0 bases from J, the gap between germline ends came to 5 bases. Per the germline V gene, CDR1 is GTSNPN and CDR2 is SVGIG (reference sequence). The CDR3 covers 11 residues. The CDR3 DNA follows: TGTGCCTGGGCTACCTCCTACGAGCAGTACTTC. Its protein product is CAWATSYEQYF.

This chain links TRBV19 with TRBJ1-5, with 8 bases lining up with TRBD1. Losses at the gene ends were 5 bases for V and 9 bases for J; bases not matched to a gene: 12. Looked up from germline, CDR1 is LNHDA and CDR2 is SQIVND (reference sequence). The length of the CDR3 is 15 residues. The CDR3 region has the DNA TGTGCCAGTAGTGCCGACCGGGACAGGACCCGGCCCCAGCATTTT. It codes for CASSADRDRTRPQHF.

The table lists this clone with a count of one. V and J are TRBV4-1 and TRBJ2-7, with D perhaps matching TRBD2 (5 bases). The CDR3 is 18 residues long. Trimming stripped 3 bases from V and 4 bases from J, with 25 bases between. In germline, CDR1 is MGHRA, CDR2 YSYEKL. For the CDR3, the DNA is TGCGCCAGCAGCCAGAGGACTTCCGGTCCCATGGGGAATTACGAGCAGTACTTC. Translated: CASSQRTSGPMGNYEQYF.

The chain links TRBV4-1 to TRBJ1-1, with D unresolved. Germline V CDR1 and CDR2: MGHRA, YSYEKL. The CDR3 length is 15 residues. Trimming took 0 bases from V and 1 from J, leaving 9 bases between them. The CDR3 sequence: CASSQEVSKNTEAFF. DNA of the CDR3: TGCGCCAGCAGCCAAGAAGTATCAAAGAACACTGAAGCTTTCTTT.

The chain uses TRBV27 and TRBJ2-3; D is unresolved. Germline V gene data show CDR1 as MNHEY and CDR2 as SMNVEV (reference sequence). CDR3 length: 17 residues. The germline V and J ends were trimmed by 3 bases and 9 bases, with 25 bases remaining between them. The CDR3 is CASSFRQIGSSPVTQYF. DNA for the CDR3: TGTGCCAGCAGTTTTCGGCAGATCGGATCTTCCCCGGTAACGCAGTATTTT.

The gene calls are TRBV29-1 and TRBJ2-3; TRBD2 aligns across 7 bases. This CDR3 contains 11 residues. From germline, CDR1 is SQVTM and CDR2 ANQGSEA. J lost 8 bases, V lost 3 bases, and 2 bases had no gene match. This CDR3 is CSVDLAATQYF. CDR3 in DNA: TGCAGCGTTGATCTAGCGGCTACGCAGTATTTT.

A word on this clone: The junction departs from the called germline gene at one end, perhaps through a read error. CDR3 protein: CAGSGRVGNTIYF. CDR3 coding DNA: TGTGCCGGGAGCGGCAGGGTCGGAAACACCATATATTTT. The J gene is TRBJ1-3, the V gene TRBV30; D might be TRBD1 (5 bases). This CDR3 spans 13 amino acids. Germline CDR1 GTSNPN, CDR2 SVGIG (reference sequence).

This clone was observed once. V is TRBV6-1 and J is TRBJ2-1; D not certain. The CDR3 is 13 residues long. CDR1 and CDR2 (germline): MNHNS, SASEGT. V shed 0 bases and J shed 7 bases, with 7 bases lying between them. CDR3 nucleotides: TGTGCCAGCAGTGAAGCGGGCAGGAATGAGCAGTTCTTC. It codes for CASSEAGRNEQFF.

The gene calls are TRBV18 and TRBJ2-2, with D uncertain. CDR3 length: 14 amino acids. Looked up from germline, CDR1 is KGHSH and CDR2 is LQKENI. Trimming cost V 5 bases and J 6 bases, with 13 bases left between them. CDR3 amino acids: CASSSGSPPGELFF. The CDR3 DNA follows: TGTGCCAGCTCATCAGGTTCGCCCCCCGGGGAGCTGTTTTTT. The whole variable domain, filled in from reference TRBV18 and TRBJ2-2, reads NAGVMQNPRHLVRRRGQEARLRCSPMKGHSHVYWYRQLPEEGLKFMVYLQKENIIDESGMPKERFSAEFPKEGPSILRIQQVVRGDSAAYFCASSSGSPPGELFFGEGSRLTVL.

The V gene is TRBV28, the J gene TRBJ1-4; D gene unclear. CDR1 and CDR2 (germline): MDHEN, SYDVKM. The CDR3 is 12 amino acids. Trimming cost V 7 bases and J 3 bases, with 6 bases left between them. The CDR3 here is CASKIANEKLFF. In nucleotides, the CDR3 is TGTGCCAGCAAGATTGCTAATGAAAAACTGTTTTTT. Looking up the rest from reference TRBV28 and TRBJ1-4 gives the full variable domain: DVKVTQSSRYLVKRTGEKVFLECVQDMDHENMFWYRQDPGLGLRLIYFSYDVKMKEKGDIPEGYSVSREKKERFSLILESASTNQTSMYLCASKIANEKLFFGSGTQLSVL.

The CDR3: CASSAQGGLSNEQFF. Here the CDR3 DNA reads TGTGCCAGTAGTGCACAGGGGGGCCTGTCCAATGAGCAGTTCTTC. The chain employs TRBV19 and TRBJ2-1; 8 bases agree with TRBD1. The germline gives CDR1 LNHDA, CDR2 SQIVND (reference sequence). CDR3 length equals 15 residues. The V gene end was trimmed by 5 bases and the J gene end by 6 bases; junction bases not matched to a gene: 9.

The chain links TRBV5-1 to TRBJ2-7; D is undetermined. V lost 4 bases to trimming and J lost 4 bases, with 15 bases between them. Germline V lookup: CDR1 SGHRS, CDR2 YFSETQ. The CDR3 has 14 residues. CDR3 bases: TGCGCCAGCAGCCCGATGACAAGCAGTTACGAGCAGTACTTC. Translating it yields CASSPMTSSYEQYF.

This CDR3 reads CASDLGLGTGELFF. CDR3 in DNA: TGTGCCAGCGACCTGGGTTTGGGAACCGGGGAGCTGTTTTTT. The chain carries TRBV2 and TRBJ2-2, with D unresolved. The CDR3 spans 14 residues. CDR1 is SNHLY and CDR2 is FYNNEI in the germline V gene. The ends were cut back, 8 bases at V and 5 bases at J, with 15 bases in the middle.

This clone is classed as medium-sized. The J gene is TRBJ2-3, the V gene TRBV19, with D tentatively TRBD1 (6 bases). The V and J ends lost 6 bases and 5 bases respectively, with 9 bases between them. Germline V gene sequence: CDR1 LNHDA, CDR2 SQIVND (reference sequence). CDR3 length equals 12 residues. Here the CDR3 reads CASSLGGDTQYF. The CDR3 DNA reads TGTGCCAGTAGCCTAGGGGGAGATACGCAGTATTTT.

V usage is TRBV6-5 and J usage is TRBJ1-1; TRBD1 might be the D (6 bases). CDR3 length: 14 residues. Germline V gene lookup returns CDR1 MNHEY and CDR2 SVGAGI. V was pared by 6 bases and J by 10 bases, with 21 bases between. This CDR3 reads CASSYHKLTGLAFF. CDR3 DNA: TGTGCCAGCAGCTACCACAAGTTAACAGGGCTAGCTTTCTTT.

This clone was recorded only once. The chain is built from TRBV7-9 and TRBJ2-7, with D perhaps given as TRBD1 or TRBD2 (5 bases each). CDR3 size: 15 residues. V lost 5 bases and J lost 6, with 20 bases in between. Germline V gene lookup returns CDR1 SEHNR and CDR2 FQNEAQ (reference sequence). As DNA, the CDR3 is TGTGCCAGCAGCCACTTCAGGGAATCGAGCGGCGAGCAGTACTTC. It encodes CASSHFRESSGEQYF.

The chain uses TRBV30 and TRBJ2-1; 10 bases are a match to TRBD2. The germline V gene has CDR1 GTSNPN and CDR2 SVGIG (reference sequence). The CDR3 is 12 amino acids. The V gene end was trimmed by 4 bases and the J gene end by 9 bases; junction bases not matched to a gene: 3. The CDR3 loop reads CAWTSGSSEQFF. CDR3 DNA: TGTGCCTGGACTAGCGGGAGTAGTGAGCAGTTCTTC.

The chain joins TRBV6-1 to TRBJ1-5; 7 bases are a match to TRBD1. The CDR3 totals 14 residues. With V trimmed by 6 bases and J by 4 bases, 6 bases remained unmatched. The V gene's germline CDR1 is MNHNS and CDR2 SASEGT. For the CDR3, the DNA is TGTGCCAGCAGACTCGACAGGGAGAATCAGCCCCAGCATTTT. Translated: CASRLDRENQPQHF.

This chain connects TRBV18 to TRBJ1-2; D remains unclear. V was cut by 3 bases and J by 5 bases, with 13 bases left in between. The CDR3 runs 14 residues. In germline, CDR1 is KGHSH, CDR2 LQKENI. The CDR3 DNA reads as TGTGCCAGCTCACCGACCGCCACCTATTATGGCTACACCTTC. This codes for CASSPTATYYGYTF. Full variable domain (missing parts from reference TRBV18 and TRBJ1-2): NAGVMQNPRHLVRRRGQEARLRCSPMKGHSHVYWYRQLPEEGLKFMVYLQKENIIDESGMPKERFSAEFPKEGPSILRIQQVVRGDSAAYFCASSPTATYYGYTFGSGTRLTVV.

This chain connects TRBV18 to TRBJ1-1, with 7 bases that match TRBD1. The trim removed 3 bases at V and 4 bases at J, leaving 5 bases unmatched. This CDR3 spans 14 amino acids. Germline CDR1 KGHSH, CDR2 LQKENI. CDR3 sequence: CASSPKPGGTEAFF. CDR3 in DNA: TGTGCCAGCTCACCCAAGCCAGGGGGCACTGAAGCTTTCTTT.

Written as DNA, the CDR3 is TGTGCCAGCAGCCAAAGCGTTCGGACTAGCGGGGGGAAAGAGACCCAGTACTTC. It codes for CASSQSVRTSGGKETQYF. The chain joins TRBV4-2 to TRBJ2-5; TRBD2 agrees at 14 bases. This CDR3 comprises 18 residues. The germline CDR1 and CDR2 sequences are LGHNA and YNFKEQ. Trimming removed 2 bases from V and 3 bases from J; junction bases left unmatched: 8.

The chain is built from TRBV28 and TRBJ2-1, with TRBD2 as a possible D gene (6 bases). V was clipped by 2 bases and J by 4 bases, with 9 bases between them. The CDR3 contains 14 residues. The germline V gene encodes CDR1 MDHEN and CDR2 SYDVKM. CDR3 in amino acids: CASSLATRYNEQFF. The CDR3, as DNA: TGTGCCAGCAGTTTAGCGACTAGGTACAATGAGCAGTTCTTC. Complete variable domain (other parts from reference TRBV28 and TRBJ2-1): DVKVTQSSRYLVKRTGEKVFLECVQDMDHENMFWYRQDPGLGLRLIYFSYDVKMKEKGDIPEGYSVSREKKERFSLILESASTNQTSMYLCASSLATRYNEQFFGPGTRLTVL.

The genes are TRBV21-1 and TRBJ2-1; the table gives TRBD1 as D, unverified against the DNA. TRBV21-1 is labeled a pseudogene. This CDR3 is built from 17 residues. Here the CDR3 DNA reads TGTGCCAGCAGCAAAAACCAGGGTCTAGGGCTTTGGAATGAGCAGTTCTTC. Amino acid sequence: CASSKNQGLGLWNEQFF.

The chain joins TRBV9 to TRBJ2-4, with D uncertain. The CDR3 spans 16 residues. Looked up from germline, CDR1 is SGDLS and CDR2 is YYNGEE. V was trimmed by 0 bases and J by 7 bases, leaving 17 bases between them. CDR3 nucleotides: TGTGCCAGCAGCGTAGGAGGCGACCAGCGCAAGAACATTCAGTACTTC. Its translation: CASSVGGDQRKNIQYF.

The chain joins TRBV2 to TRBJ1-2, with TRBD1 matching 7 bases. The CDR3 runs 13 residues. Trimming cost V 11 bases and J 1 base; bases outside gene matches: 7. Germline assignment: CDR1 SNHLY and CDR2 FYNNEI. CDR3 in DNA: TGTGCCGGTGGACAGGCAAGTAACTATGGCTACACCTTC. Encoded protein: CAGGQASNYGYTF.

This rearrangement joins TRBV2 to TRBJ2-1, with 11 positions matching TRBD2. The CDR3 has 15 amino acids. CDR1 is SNHLY and CDR2 is FYNNEI in the germline V gene. With 4 bases clipped from V and 5 bases from J, the junction kept 4 bases outside the gene matches. The CDR3 loop reads CASSAGLAGHNEQFF. CDR3 DNA sequence: TGTGCCAGCAGTGCTGGACTAGCGGGCCACAATGAGCAGTTCTTC. Looking up the rest from reference TRBV2 and TRBJ2-1 gives the full variable domain: EPEVTQTPSHQVTQMGQEVILRCVPISNHLYFYWYRQILGQKVEFLVSFYNNEISEKSEIFDDQFSVERPDGSNFTLKIRSTKLEDSAMYFCASSAGLAGHNEQFFGPGTRLTVL.